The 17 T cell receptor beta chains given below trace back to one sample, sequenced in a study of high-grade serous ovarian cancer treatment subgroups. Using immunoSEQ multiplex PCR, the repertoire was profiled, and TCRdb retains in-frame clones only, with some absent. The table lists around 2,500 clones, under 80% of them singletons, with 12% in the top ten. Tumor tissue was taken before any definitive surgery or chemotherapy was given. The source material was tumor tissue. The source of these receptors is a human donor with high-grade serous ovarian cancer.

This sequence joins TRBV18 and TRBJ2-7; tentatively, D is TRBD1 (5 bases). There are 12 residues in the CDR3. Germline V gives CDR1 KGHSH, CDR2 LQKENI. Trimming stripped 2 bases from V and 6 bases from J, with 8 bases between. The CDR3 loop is CASSPDSREQYF. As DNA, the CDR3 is TGTGCCAGCTCACCAGACAGTCGCGAGCAGTACTTC.

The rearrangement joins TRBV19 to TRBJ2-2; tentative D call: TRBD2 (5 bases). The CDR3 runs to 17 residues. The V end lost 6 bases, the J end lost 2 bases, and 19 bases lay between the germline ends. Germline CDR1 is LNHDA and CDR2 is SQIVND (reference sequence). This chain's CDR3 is CASSLHRGRVNTGELFF. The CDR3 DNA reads TGTGCCAGTAGCCTCCACCGGGGTCGTGTCAACACCGGGGAGCTGTTTTTT.

CDR3 protein: CASRQSSGNTIYF. The CDR3, as DNA: TGTGCCAGTAGGCAGAGTTCTGGAAACACCATATATTTT. The chain couples TRBV19 to TRBJ1-3; no clear D gene. The CDR3 covers 13 residues. The V end lost 6 bases, the J end lost 1 base, and 7 bases lay between the germline ends. Germline V gene lookup returns CDR1 LNHDA and CDR2 SQIVND (reference sequence).

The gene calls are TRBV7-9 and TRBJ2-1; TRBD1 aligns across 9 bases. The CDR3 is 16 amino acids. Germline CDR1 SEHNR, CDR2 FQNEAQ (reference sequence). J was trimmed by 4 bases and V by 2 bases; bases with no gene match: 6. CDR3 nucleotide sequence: TGTGCCAGCAGCTTAAACCCCGGGACAGGGTACAATGAGCAGTTCTTC. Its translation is CASSLNPGTGYNEQFF.

This CDR3 reads CASSQVLLGSSNTGELFF. CDR3 nucleotide sequence: TGCGCCAGCAGCCAAGTCCTCCTGGGTTCCTCGAACACCGGGGAGCTGTTTTTT. V and J are TRBV4-1 and TRBJ2-2; D is undetermined. Germline V gives CDR1 MGHRA, CDR2 YSYEKL. V dropped 1 base and J dropped 0 bases, with 15 bases sitting between them. The CDR3 spans 18 residues.

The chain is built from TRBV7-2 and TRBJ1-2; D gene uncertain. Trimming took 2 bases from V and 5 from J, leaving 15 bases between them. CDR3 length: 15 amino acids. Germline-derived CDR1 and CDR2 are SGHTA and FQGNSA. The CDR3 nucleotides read TGTGCCAGCAGCTTATTGGTCAGAGGCATATATGGCTACACCTTC. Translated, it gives CASSLLVRGIYGYTF.

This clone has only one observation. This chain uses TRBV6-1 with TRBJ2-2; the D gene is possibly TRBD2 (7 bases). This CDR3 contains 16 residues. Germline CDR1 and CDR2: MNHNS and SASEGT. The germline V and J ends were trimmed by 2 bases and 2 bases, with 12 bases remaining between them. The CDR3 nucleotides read TGTGCCAGCAGTGAAAGGGGGGGCGCAAACACCGGGGAGCTGTTTTTT. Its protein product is CASSERGGANTGELFF.

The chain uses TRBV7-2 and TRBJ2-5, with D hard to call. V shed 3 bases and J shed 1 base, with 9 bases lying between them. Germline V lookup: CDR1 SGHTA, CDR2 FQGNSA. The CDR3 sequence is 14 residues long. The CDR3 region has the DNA TGTGCCAGCAGCTTGCGCGGAATCCAAGAGACCCAGTACTTC. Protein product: CASSLRGIQETQYF. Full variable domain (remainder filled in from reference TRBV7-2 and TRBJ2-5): GAGVSQSPSNKVTEKGKDVELRCDPISGHTALYWYRQSLGQGLEFLIYFQGNSAPDKSGLPSDRFSAERTGGSVSTLTIQRTQQEDSAVYLCASSLRGIQETQYFGPGTRLLVL.

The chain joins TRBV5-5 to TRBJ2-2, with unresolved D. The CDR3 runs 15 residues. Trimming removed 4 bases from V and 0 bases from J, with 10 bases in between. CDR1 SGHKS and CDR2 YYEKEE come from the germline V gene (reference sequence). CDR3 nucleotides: TGTGCCAGCAGCCGGGTTGTTACGAACACCGGGGAGCTGTTTTTT. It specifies CASSRVVTNTGELFF.

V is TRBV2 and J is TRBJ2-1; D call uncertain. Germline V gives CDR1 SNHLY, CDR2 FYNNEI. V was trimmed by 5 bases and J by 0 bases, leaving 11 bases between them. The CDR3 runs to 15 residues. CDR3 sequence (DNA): TGTGCCAGCAGTTACGAGCTCGGCTCCTACAATGAGCAGTTCTTC. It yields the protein CASSYELGSYNEQFF. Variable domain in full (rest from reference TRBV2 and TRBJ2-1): EPEVTQTPSHQVTQMGQEVILRCVPISNHLYFYWYRQILGQKVEFLVSFYNNEISEKSEIFDDQFSVERPDGSNFTLKIRSTKLEDSAMYFCASSYELGSYNEQFFGPGTRLTVL.

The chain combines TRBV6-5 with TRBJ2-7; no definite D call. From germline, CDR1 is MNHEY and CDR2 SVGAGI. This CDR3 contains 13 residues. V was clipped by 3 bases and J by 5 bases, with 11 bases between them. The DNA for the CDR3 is TGTGCCAGCAGTTATTCTAGGCAGAACGAGCAGTACGTC. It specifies CASSYSRQNEQYV.

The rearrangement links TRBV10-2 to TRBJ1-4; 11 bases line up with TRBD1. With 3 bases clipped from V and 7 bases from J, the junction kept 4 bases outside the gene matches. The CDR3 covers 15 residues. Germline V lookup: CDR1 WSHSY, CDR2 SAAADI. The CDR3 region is CASSEWTGGSEKLFF. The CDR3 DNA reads TGCGCCAGCAGTGAATGGACAGGGGGCTCTGAAAAACTGTTTTTT.

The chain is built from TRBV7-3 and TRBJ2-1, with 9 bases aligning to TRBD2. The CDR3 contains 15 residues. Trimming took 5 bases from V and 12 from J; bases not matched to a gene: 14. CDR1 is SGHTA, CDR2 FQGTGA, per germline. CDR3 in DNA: TGTGCCAGCAGCGACCCGGGACTAGCAGAAGGGTGGCAGTTCTTC. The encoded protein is CASSDPGLAEGWQFF.

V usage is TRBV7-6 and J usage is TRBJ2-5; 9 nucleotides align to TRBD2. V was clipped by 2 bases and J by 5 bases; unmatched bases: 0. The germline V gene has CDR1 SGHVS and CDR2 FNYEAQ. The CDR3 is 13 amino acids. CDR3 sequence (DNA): TGTGCCAGCAGCTTAAGCGGGGGGGAGACCCAGTACTTC. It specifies CASSLSGGETQYF.

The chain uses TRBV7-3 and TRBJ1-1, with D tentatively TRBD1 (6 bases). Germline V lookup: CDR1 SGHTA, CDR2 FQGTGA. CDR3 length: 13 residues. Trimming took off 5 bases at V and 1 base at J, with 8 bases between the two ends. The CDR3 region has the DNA TGTGCCAGCAGCCGACAGGAGAACACTGAAGCTTTCTTT. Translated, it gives CASSRQENTEAFF. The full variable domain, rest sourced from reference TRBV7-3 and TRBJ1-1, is GAGVSQTPSNKVTEKGKYVELRCDPISGHTALYWYRQSLGQGPEFLIYFQGTGAADDSGLPNDRFFAVRPEGSVSTLKIQRTERGDSAVYLCASSRQENTEAFFGQGTRLTVV.

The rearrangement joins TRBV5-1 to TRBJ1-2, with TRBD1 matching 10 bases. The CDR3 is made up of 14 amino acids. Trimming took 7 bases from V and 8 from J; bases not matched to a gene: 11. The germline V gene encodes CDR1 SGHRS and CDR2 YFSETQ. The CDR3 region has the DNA TGCGCCAGCTACGAACCGGGACAGGGGTTAGGCTACACCTTC. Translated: CASYEPGQGLGYTF.

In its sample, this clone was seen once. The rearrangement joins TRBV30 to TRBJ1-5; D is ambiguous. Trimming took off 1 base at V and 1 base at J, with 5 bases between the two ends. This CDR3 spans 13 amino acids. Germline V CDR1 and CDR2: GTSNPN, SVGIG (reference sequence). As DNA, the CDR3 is TGTGCCTGGAGTGGGCAGAGCAATCAGCCCCAGCATTTT. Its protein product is CAWSGQSNQPQHF. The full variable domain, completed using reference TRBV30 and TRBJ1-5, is SQTIHQWPATLVQPVGSPLSLECTVEGTSNPNLYWYRQAAGRGLQLLFYSVGIGQISSEVPQNLSASRPQDRQFILSSKKLLLSDSGFYLCAWSGQSNQPQHFGDGTRLSIL.